This T cell receptor beta chain was sequenced during a study of T cells in women clearing cervical HPV infection. The repertoire was sequenced with immunoSEQ multiplex PCR; TCRdb's copy has only in-frame clones and lacks some. Here the sample table reports 40,000 to 55,000 clones. Germline V gene lookup returns CDR1 SGHNT and CDR2 YENEEA. Trimming shortened V by 1 base and J by 6 bases, and 6 bases separated the two germline ends. There are 13 residues in the CDR3. For this clone: The sequenced fragment ends 3 residues before the CDR3 boundary, so the rest is inferred from the germline J gene.

This TCR was recovered from a woman aged 18 to 75 with a cervical HPV16 infection that either progressed to CIN3+ or cleared (not recorded which). J is TRBJ2-2 and V is TRBV11-3; D is uncertain. The sample was blood buffy coat. The chain's CDR3 is CASSLVAAGELFF. The covered CDR3 bases are TGTGCCAGCAGCTTAGTTGCGGCCGGGGAG.